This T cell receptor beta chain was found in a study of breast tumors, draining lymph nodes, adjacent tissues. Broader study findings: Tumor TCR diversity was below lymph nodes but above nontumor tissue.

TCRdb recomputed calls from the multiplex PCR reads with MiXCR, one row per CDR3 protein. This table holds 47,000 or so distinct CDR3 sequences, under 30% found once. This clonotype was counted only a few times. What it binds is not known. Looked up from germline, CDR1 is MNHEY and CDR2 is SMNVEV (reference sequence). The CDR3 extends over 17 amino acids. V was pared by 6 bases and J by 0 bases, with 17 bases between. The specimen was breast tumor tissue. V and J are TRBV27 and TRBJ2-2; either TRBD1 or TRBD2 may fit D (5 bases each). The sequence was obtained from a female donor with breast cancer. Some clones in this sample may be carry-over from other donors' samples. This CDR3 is CASSGVPGPSNTGELFF. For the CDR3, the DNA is TGTGCCAGCAGCGGAGTCCCGGGACCCTCGAACACCGGGGAGCTGTTTTTT.